This T cell receptor beta chain was retrieved from a study of chemoradiotherapy in HPV16-positive cancers. The protocol was immunoSEQ multiplex PCR, while the TCRdb copy is restricted to in-frame clones and leaves out a portion. The sample consists of some 10,000 clones, around 75% of them appearing once. Per germline, CDR1 SGHRS and CDR2 YFSETQ. The length of the CDR3 is 17 residues. V was shortened by 3 bases and J by 2 bases, with 19 bases between the two germline ends. This material consisted of tumor tissue, taken from a patient who underwent chemoradiotherapy. The sequence came from a human donor with HPV-associated anogenital cancer. The V call is TRBV5-1, the J call TRBJ2-3; tentatively, D is TRBD2 (7 bases). The CDR3 region has the DNA TGCGCCAGCAGCTCCGGAGGGGGGGGCGAAGACACAGATACGCAGTATTTT. Protein product: CASSSGGGGEDTDTQYF.